The present T cell receptor (beta chain) was sequenced within a study of regulatory dendritic cells for organ transplantation. Regarding the study as a whole: Mature dendritic cells appeared to drive more memory CD8+ clonal expansion than regulatory ones.

Trimming removed 4 bases from V and 3 bases from J; junction bases left unmatched: 5. Germline values: CDR1 MNHNS, CDR2 SASEGT. The CDR3 is 15 residues long. As concerns this clone: Its antigen is undetermined.

Only in-frame clones appear in the TCRdb table, and some are missing; sequencing was by immunoSEQ multiplex PCR. This sample yields around 30,000 clones, of which roughly four fifths are seen a single time; around 0.1% belongs to the top ten. The source is a human donor in good health. The specimen was naive CD4+ T cells from blood. Subset of the sample: CD45RA+ naive T cells. The chain carries TRBV6-1 and TRBJ2-3, with TRBD2 matching 9 bases. The CDR3 protein is CASSALSGGTDTQYF. The CDR3 coding sequence is TGTGCCAGCAGTGCCCTTAGCGGGGGTACAGATACGCAGTATTTT.